A selection of T cell receptor beta chains follows, all from one sample in a study of cytomegalovirus exposure and HLA in healthy donors. Here immunoSEQ multiplex PCR was the method, and the copy in TCRdb shows in-frame clones only, minus some. The sample lists 200,000 or so clones; approximately 80% were seen once. The source material was PBMCs. The receptors were gathered from a boy aged 2 to 10 in good health and CMV-seronegative. Both conserved end residues are part of each CDR3. Fields, in order: J gene, clone size, V gene, D gene, CDR3 DNA, CDR3 protein. The D gene is left open where the match is weak. Rows give clone size only sometimes, using once, few, many, or a class for an expanded clone.

>TRBJ2-7|-|TRBV6-1|TRBD2
TGTGCCAGCAGTGAAACTAGCGGGTTGTACGAGCAGTACTTC
CASSETSGLYEQYF
>TRBJ2-3|once|TRBV2|TRBD2
TGTGCCAGCAGTGTAGCGGGCCCTAGCACAGATACGCAGTATTTT
CASSVAGPSTDTQYF
>TRBJ2-3|-|TRBV5-1|-
TGCGCCAGCAGCCCCGAGATAGCGTCTTGGGGCACAGATACGCAGTATTTT
CASSPEIASWGTDTQYF
>TRBJ1-3|-|TRBV9|-
TGTGCCAGCAGCGTAGCCGACAACTCTGGAAACACCATATATTTT
CASSVADNSGNTIYF
>TRBJ1-1|-|TRBV6-6|TRBD1
TGTGCCAGCAGTTCTCCTTCGACAGGGACGAACACTGAAGCTTTCTTT
CASSSPSTGTNTEAFF
>TRBJ1-5|once|TRBV5-1|-
TGCGCCAGCAGCTTGGCAGGTCAGGGAAATCAGCCCCAGCATTTT
CASSLAGQGNQPQHF
>TRBJ1-1|-|TRBV5-1|TRBD1
TGCGCCAGCAGCTGGAGGGACAGGCCTTCTGAAGCTTTCTTT
CASSWRDRPSEAFF
>TRBJ2-3|-|TRBV9|-
TGTGCCAGCAGCCCCTTGAGGTCTCACGCGCAGTATTTT
CASSPLRSHAQYF
>TRBJ1-2|few|TRBV4-1|-
TGCGCCAGCAGCCAAGAATCCCCGGGAAGTCCTTATGGCTACACCTTC
CASSQESPGSPYGYTF
>TRBJ2-5|-|TRBV30|-
TGTGCCTGGAGAAGGGGTTTCCAAGAGACCCAGTACTTC
CAWRRGFQETQYF
>TRBJ2-7|-|TRBV27|-
TGTGCCAGCAGTTTGGGGGGAATAGGGTCCTACGAGCAGTACTTC
CASSLGGIGSYEQYF
>TRBJ1-1|once|TRBV5-4|TRBD1
TGTGCCAGCAGCCTAGACAGGGGTATGAACACTGAAGCTTTCTTT
CASSLDRGMNTEAFF
>TRBJ1-1|-|TRBV9|TRBD1
TGTGCCAGCAGCGCAAGACAGGGGGCTGAAGCTTTCTTT
CASSARQGAEAFF
>TRBJ2-6|-|TRBV7-9|-
TGTGCCAGCAGCCCCTCACTAGTAGGCCTCCCTGGGGCCAACGTCCTGACTTTC
CASSPSLVGLPGANVLTF
>TRBJ2-2|once|TRBV7-8|-
TGTGCCAGCAGCTTACAAGTGGGGCAGGTCACCGGGGAGCTGTTTTTT
CASSLQVGQVTGELFF
>TRBJ2-7|-|TRBV5-1|-
TGCGCCAGCAGCTTCAAAATAGGGGACTCCTACGAGCAGTACTTC
CASSFKIGDSYEQYF